A single sample is the source of the 29 T cell receptor beta chains below, sequenced in a study of identical twins. TCRdb used MiXCR to reprocess the 5' RACE reads, holding one entry per CDR3 protein. The repertoire consists of 540,000 or so distinct CDR3 sequences, with about 22% occurring once and the leading ten covering roughly 0.5%. These records were also assigned to another study, of yellow fever vaccine responses in identical twins.

Sequencing was carried out using CD4+ T cells sorted from blood. The receptors here all came from a woman aged 18-29 years in good health.

This chain links TRBV7-6 with TRBJ2-5; 9 nucleotides align to TRBD2. The CDR3 runs to 13 residues. The trim removed 3 bases at V and 12 bases at J, leaving 8 bases unmatched. CDR1 and CDR2 from the germline V gene are SGHVS and FNYEAQ. The CDR3 bases are TGTGCCAGCAGCTTCGAAAGCGGGGGGCTGAAGTACTTC. Translated: CASSFESGGLKYF. Combining the CDR3 with reference TRBV7-6 and TRBJ2-5 gives the whole variable domain GAGVSQSPRYKVTKRGQDVALRCDPISGHVSLYWYRQALGQGPEFLTYFNYEAQQDKSGLPNDRFSAERPEGSISTLTIQRTEQRDSAMYRCASSFESGGLKYFGPGTRLLVL.

With regard to this clonotype: Germline and junction disagree at one end, which may indicate a read error. This chain joins TRBV5-1 and TRBJ2-2; possible D gene TRBD1, 5 bases. Germline CDR1 and CDR2: SGHRS and YFSETQ. The CDR3 consists of 14 residues. CDR3 coding DNA: TGCGTCAGCAAGGACAACCGAAACACCGGGGAGCTGTTTTTT. It yields the protein CVSKDNRNTGELFF.

In its sample, this clonotype was seen a few times. This rearrangement joins TRBV12-3 or TRBV12-4 to TRBJ2-1; 7 positions agree with TRBD2. CDR3 length: 13 amino acids. The trim removed 6 bases at V and 4 bases at J, leaving 3 bases unmatched. This CDR3 reads CASRAGLYNEQFF. The DNA of the CDR3 is TGTGCCAGCAGGGCGGGACTATACAATGAGCAGTTCTTC.

Only a few counts were recorded for this clonotype. This sequence joins TRBV5-1 and TRBJ2-7; 7 bases are shared with TRBD2. Losses at the gene ends were 4 bases for V and 8 bases for J; bases not matched to a gene: 18. The CDR3 consists of 16 residues. The germline gives CDR1 SGHRS, CDR2 YFSETQ. CDR3 sequence reads: CASSPGEGLPLLQQYF. CDR3 bases: TGCGCCAGCAGCCCCGGTGAGGGACTACCTTTACTGCAGCAGTACTTC.

This clonotype was seen a few times. The V call is TRBV6-1, the J call TRBJ1-4; D is perhaps TRBD1 (6 bases). Germline lookup yields CDR1 MNHNS and CDR2 SASEGT. Trimming pared 1 base from V and 8 bases from J, leaving 14 bases between. This CDR3 is 15 amino acids long. The CDR3 DNA sequence: TGTGCCAGCAGTGAAGGACTCACAGGGAAGGAAAAACTGTTTTTT. Translating it yields CASSEGLTGKEKLFF.

This clonotype came up a few times. The V gene is TRBV12-3 or TRBV12-4, the J gene TRBJ2-7; D gene unclear. V shed 0 bases and J shed 6 bases, with 9 bases lying between them. The CDR3 length is 13 residues. The CDR3 nucleotides read TGTGCCAGCAGTTTAGCCCCACTGTCCGAGCAGTACGTC. Amino acids: CASSLAPLSEQYV.

This clonotype was seen a few times. The chain carries TRBV6-1 and TRBJ2-3, with 9 bases aligning to TRBD2. CDR1 is MNHNS and CDR2 is SASEGT in the germline V gene. This CDR3 comprises 15 residues. V lost 6 bases, J lost 6 bases, and 10 bases stayed unmatched. DNA of the CDR3: TGTGCCAGCAGCCGACCGCGGGGGGGTTTGGATACGCAGTATTTT. Its translation: CASSRPRGGLDTQYF.

This chain connects TRBV10-2 to TRBJ2-2, with D perhaps assigned TRBD1 or TRBD2 (5 bases each). CDR3 length equals 14 residues. Trimming stripped 7 bases from V and 5 bases from J, with 14 bases between. Germline assignment: CDR1 WSHSY and CDR2 SAAADI. The CDR3 here is CASTRGAFTGELFF. In nucleotides, the CDR3 is TGCGCCAGCACTAGAGGGGCATTTACCGGGGAGCTGTTTTTT.

This clonotype is a singleton in its sample. The gene calls are TRBV3-1 and TRBJ2-1, with TRBD2 matching over 8 bases. The length of the CDR3 is 15 residues. Germline CDR1 is LGHDT and CDR2 is YNNKEL (reference sequence). V dropped 1 base and J dropped 9; count of bases not matched to a gene: 8. The CDR3 loop is CASSQVALAELEQFF. In DNA, the CDR3 is TGTGCCAGCAGCCAAGTGGCACTAGCGGAACTTGAGCAGTTCTTC.

The chain is built from TRBV24-1 and TRBJ2-2; 9 bases match TRBD1. Germline CDR1 KGHDR, CDR2 SFDVKD. Trimming at V came to 7 bases and at J to 5 bases, leaving 10 bases not matched to a gene. The CDR3 is 16 residues long. CDR3 sequence: CATRLKQGARTGELFF. The CDR3 coding sequence is TGTGCCACCAGATTGAAACAGGGGGCGCGGACCGGGGAGCTGTTTTTT.

Only a few counts were recorded for this clonotype. The genes are TRBV2 and TRBJ2-1; 15 bases are a match to TRBD2. Germline V lookup: CDR1 SNHLY, CDR2 FYNNEI. This CDR3 comprises 18 residues. Losses at the gene ends were 2 bases for V and 4 bases for J; bases not matched to a gene: 6. CDR3 coding DNA: TGTGCCAGCAGTGAAAGGGGACTAGCGGGAGGAGGGTACAATGAGCAGTTCTTC. This encodes CASSERGLAGGGYNEQFF.

The chain uses TRBV20-1 and TRBJ2-1; TRBD2 matches at 11 bases. The CDR3 spans 14 residues. Trimming cost V 6 bases and J 4 bases; bases outside gene matches: 5. The germline V gene has CDR1 DFQATT and CDR2 SNEGSKA (reference sequence). The CDR3, as DNA: TGCAGTGCGACGACTAGCGGGGTGTACAATGAGCAGTTCTTC. Translation gives CSATTSGVYNEQFF.

This rearrangement joins TRBV15 to TRBJ2-1; TRBD2 matches at 7 bases. The ends lost 5 bases at V and 2 bases at J; junction bases unmatched: 6. The CDR3 runs to 15 residues. Germline-derived CDR1 and CDR2 are LNHNV and YYDKDF (reference sequence). In nucleotides, the CDR3 is TGTGCCACCAGCTCCGGGACTATCACCTACAATGAGCAGTTCTTC. Amino acid sequence: CATSSGTITYNEQFF.

The rearrangement joins TRBV5-1 to TRBJ2-2; TRBD2 might be the D (7 bases). The length of the CDR3 is 15 residues. Germline V lookup: CDR1 SGHRS, CDR2 YFSETQ. With 8 bases removed from V and 4 bases from J, the gap between germline ends came to 18 bases. CDR3 coding DNA: TGCGCCAGTCATCCGGGGGGCCGGGGCACCGGGGAGCTGTTTTTT. Residues: CASHPGGRGTGELFF.

The rearrangement uses TRBV7-9 and TRBJ2-1; D is perhaps TRBD2 (6 bases). The CDR3 has 16 residues. The germline V gene has CDR1 SEHNR and CDR2 FQNEAQ (reference sequence). V lost 6 bases to trimming and J lost 4 bases, with 19 bases between them. The CDR3 spells CASRMGTGTLYNEQFF. For the CDR3, the DNA is TGTGCCAGCAGGATGGGGACGGGGACTCTTTACAATGAGCAGTTCTTC.

There are a few counts of this clonotype. This chain uses TRBV12-3 or TRBV12-4 with TRBJ1-1; D is ambiguous. V lost 2 bases and J 0 bases, leaving 4 bases between the germline ends. This CDR3 has 13 amino acids. The CDR3 nucleotides read TGTGCCAGCAGTTTAATGTTGAACACTGAAGCTTTCTTT. Translated: CASSLMLNTEAFF.

V usage is TRBV27 and J usage is TRBJ2-3; tentatively, D is TRBD2 (5 bases). The germline gives CDR1 MNHEY, CDR2 SMNVEV (reference sequence). V lost 6 bases and J lost 0, with 10 bases in between. This CDR3 region has 14 residues. In DNA, the CDR3 is TGTGCCAGCAGCCCTAGCACTAGCACAGATACGCAGTATTTT. As protein: CASSPSTSTDTQYF.

In this sample, this clonotype turned up a few times. The rearrangement links TRBV5-1 to TRBJ1-1, with a possible D match to TRBD1 (5 bases). V dropped 5 bases and J dropped 4 bases, with 15 bases sitting between them. This CDR3 is built from 14 residues. Germline V CDR1 and CDR2: SGHRS, YFSETQ. The CDR3 protein is CASRMGGYSTEAFF. DNA of the CDR3: TGCGCCAGCAGGATGGGGGGTTATAGCACTGAAGCTTTCTTT.

The CDR3 sequence is CASSQDWGLAESYEQYF. The CDR3 region has the DNA TGTGCCAGCAGCCAAGATTGGGGACTAGCGGAATCCTACGAGCAGTACTTC. This chain connects TRBV4-2 to TRBJ2-7, with 11 nucleotides matching TRBD2. V shed 0 bases, J shed 1 base, and the junction held 5 bases outside the gene matches. Germline CDR1 is LGHNA and CDR2 is YNFKEQ. The CDR3 consists of 17 residues.

The chain couples TRBV7-8 to TRBJ2-1, with unresolved D. CDR3 length: 17 residues. Between the trimmed V and J ends, which lost 4 bases and 0 bases, there was a span of 16 bases. CDR1 is SGHVS and CDR2 is FQNEAQ in the germline V gene. CDR3 in amino acids: CASSSSIAESSYNEQFF. The DNA for the CDR3 is TGTGCCAGCAGCTCGTCGATAGCTGAGAGCTCCTACAATGAGCAGTTCTTC.

This chain connects TRBV10-3 to TRBJ2-2; D possibly corresponds to TRBD1 (6 bases). Germline V gene lookup returns CDR1 ENHRY and CDR2 SYGVKD. V lost 6 bases and J 5 bases, leaving 10 bases between the germline ends. The CDR3 consists of 13 residues. The CDR3 loop reads CAISDDRTGELFF. CDR3 sequence (DNA): TGTGCCATCAGCGACGACAGGACCGGGGAGCTGTTTTTT.

This clonotype showed up just a few times. V and J are TRBV11-2 and TRBJ2-3; maybe TRBD2 (5 bases). There are 14 residues in the CDR3. V was pared by 1 base and J by 6 bases, with 11 bases between. The germline CDR1 and CDR2 sequences are SGHAT and FQNNGV. DNA of the CDR3: TGTGCCAGCAGCTTAGTAGTGTGGGAGGATACGCAGTATTTT. Translated, it gives CASSLVVWEDTQYF. The whole variable domain, remainder taken from reference TRBV11-2 and TRBJ2-3, is EAGVAQSPRYKIIEKRQSVAFWCNPISGHATLYWYQQILGQGPKLLIQFQNNGVVDDSQLPKDRFSAERLKGVDSTLKIQPAKLEDSAVYLCASSLVVWEDTQYFGPGTRLTVL.

This clonotype came up a few times. V is TRBV12-3 or TRBV12-4 and J is TRBJ2-1, with TRBD2 as a possible D gene (5 bases). The germline V and J ends were trimmed by 7 bases and 0 bases, with 10 bases remaining between them. This CDR3 comprises 14 residues. CDR3 region: CASMGDSSYNEQFF. DNA of the CDR3: TGTGCCAGCATGGGAGATAGCTCCTACAATGAGCAGTTCTTC.

The chain combines TRBV20-1 with TRBJ2-1; no clear D. V was clipped by 6 bases and J by 4 bases, with 10 bases between them. Germline CDR1 DFQATT, CDR2 SNEGSKA (reference sequence). The CDR3 length is 12 residues. The CDR3 nucleotides read TGCAGTGCCAAATTATTTTACAATGAGCAGTTCTTC. Translation: CSAKLFYNEQFF.

The CDR3 protein is CATSREREGTSGQYF. Written as DNA, the CDR3 is TGTGCCACCAGCAGAGAGAGGGAGGGGACTAGCGGGCAGTATTTT. V and J are TRBV15 and TRBJ2-3, with 11 positions matching TRBD2. Trimming took 0 bases from V and 11 from J; bases not matched to a gene: 7. CDR3 length equals 15 residues. Per the germline V gene, CDR1 is LNHNV and CDR2 is YYDKDF (reference sequence).

The gene calls are TRBV29-1 and TRBJ2-2; D is ambiguous. Germline V lookup: CDR1 SQVTM, CDR2 ANQGSEA. CDR3 length: 13 amino acids. CDR3 nucleotide sequence: TGCGGCCTTGCGTGGGCGAACACCGGGGAGCTGTTTTTT. As protein: CGLAWANTGELFF.

J is TRBJ1-1 and V is TRBV6-5; TRBD1 might be the D (5 bases). Germline loops: CDR1 MNHEY, CDR2 SVGAGI. The CDR3 has 14 residues. V was trimmed by 4 bases and J by 7 bases, leaving 16 bases between them. The CDR3 DNA follows: TGTGCCAGCAGTTCAAACCGACAGCCCAGTGAAGCTTTCTTT. This codes for CASSSNRQPSEAFF.

The rearrangement joins TRBV23-1 to TRBJ2-5; 9 nucleotides agree with TRBD1. TRBV23-1 qualifies as an ORF whose function is uncertain. CDR3 length equals 17 residues. The J segment lost 0 bases and the V segment lost 2 bases, leaving 7 bases of the junction unmatched. The DNA for the CDR3 is TGCGCCAGCAGTCAACCCCCGGGACAGGGAAACCAAGAGACCCAGTACTTC. It yields the protein CASSQPPGQGNQETQYF.

This clonotype was detected a few times. The chain recombines TRBV12-3 or TRBV12-4 with TRBJ2-2; D is undetermined. The CDR3 consists of 14 residues. V was trimmed by 6 bases and J by 7 bases, leaving 15 bases between them. The CDR3: CASSPQALDGELFF. As DNA, the CDR3 is TGTGCCAGCAGCCCTCAGGCCTTGGACGGGGAGCTGTTTTTT.